This T cell receptor (beta chain) was sequenced in a study of blood T cell repertoires in COVID-19. Study in general: Acute and convalescent COVID-19 specimens originated in the United States, Italy and Spain.

TCRdb keeps only in-frame clones here, not all; method: immunoSEQ multiplex PCR. The sample carries approximately 250,000 clones, about 91% recorded once. Recruits, aged about 18 to 100 years, lived in 20 to 30 US areas. Which cohort a participant joined came from the clinical history participants gave. CDR1 SGHTA and CDR2 FQGNSA come from the germline V gene. V was clipped by 4 bases and J by 5 bases; unmatched bases: 13. The CDR3 totals 16 residues. This rearrangement joins TRBV7-2 to TRBJ2-5; 7 bases align to TRBD2. The sample taken for sequencing was PBMCs or T cells enriched from blood (not recorded which). The receptor was isolated from a middle-aged man who had been exposed to COVID-19. The CDR3 is CASSSIRGRAWETQYF. The CDR3 DNA is TGTGCCAGCAGCTCCATTCGGGGGAGGGCCTGGGAGACCCAGTACTTC.